These 24 T cell receptor beta chains were sequenced from one sample in a study of Graves' ophthalmopathy and Graves' hyperthyroidism. The TCR beta CDR3 regions underwent amplification from RNA transcripts. RT-PCR with HTBI primers came first, then second-round multiplex PCR. TCRdb recomputed calls from the multiplex PCR reads with MiXCR, one row per CDR3 protein. The table has 900,000 to 1,200,000 distinct CDR3 sequences, approximately 35% seen once. The sample taken for sequencing was peripheral blood or thyroid tissue (not recorded which). The source of these receptors is an adult man with Graves' hyperthyroidism.

This clonotype came up many times. This sequence joins TRBV20-1 and TRBJ1-6, with TRBD1 as a possible D gene (5 bases). The CDR3 extends over 13 amino acids. CDR1 and CDR2 from the germline V gene are DFQATT and SNEGSKA (reference sequence). In nucleotides, the CDR3 is TGCAGCGCCCGGGGCTATGGTAATTCACCCCTCCACTTT. It translates to CSARGYGNSPLHF.

The CDR3: CAISNRDRAGYGYTF. CDR3 DNA: TGTGCCATCAGCAATCGGGACAGGGCGGGCTATGGCTACACCTTC. This chain uses TRBV10-3 with TRBJ1-2, with 9 bases matching TRBD1. CDR1 ENHRY and CDR2 SYGVKD come from the germline V gene. V lost 6 bases, J lost 4 bases, and 9 bases stayed unmatched. There are 15 residues in the CDR3.

V is TRBV7-1 and J is TRBJ1-6; 8 nucleotides align to TRBD1. TRBV7-1 is sorted into the ORF group, with uncertain function. With 3 bases clipped from V and 15 bases from J, the junction kept 10 bases outside the gene matches. The CDR3 runs to 14 residues. CDR3 in DNA: TGTGCCAGCAGCTCGGGGACAGGCAATTCGGGCCTCCACTTT. Translated: CASSSGTGNSGLHF.

This clonotype was detected ten times or more. The chain combines TRBV6-5 with TRBJ2-7; TRBD1 aligns across 9 bases. CDR1 is MNHEY, CDR2 SVGAGI, per germline. V shed 4 bases and J 6 bases; nucleotides not matched to a gene: 7. The CDR3 extends over 14 amino acids. The CDR3 reads CASSSGQGLGEQYF. For the CDR3, the DNA is TGTGCCAGCAGTTCCGGACAGGGGCTAGGCGAGCAGTACTTC.

This clonotype was seen just once. The chain combines TRBV7-2 with TRBJ1-1; D uncertain. CDR3 size: 14 residues. V lost 4 bases to trimming and J lost 0 bases, with 9 bases between them. From germline, CDR1 is SGHTA and CDR2 FQGNSA. The CDR3 DNA sequence: TGTGCCAGCAGCTCCCCCCAGCTGAACACTGAAGCTTTCTTT. It codes for CASSSPQLNTEAFF.

CDR3 amino acids: CASRNWETQYF. DNA of the CDR3: TGTGCCAGCAGGAATTGGGAGACCCAGTACTTC. The J gene is TRBJ2-5, the V gene TRBV12-3 or TRBV12-4; D gene uncertain. Between the trimmed V and J ends, which lost 6 bases and 5 bases, there was a span of 7 bases. The CDR3 is made up of 11 amino acids.

For this clonotype: This clone may be a read error of a much larger clone one base away. The chain is built from TRBV14 and TRBJ2-7; D unresolved. Per the germline V gene, CDR1 is SGHDN and CDR2 is FVKESK. This CDR3 spans 14 amino acids. The CDR3 loop reads CASSHAFMGYEQDF. In DNA, the CDR3 is TGTGCCAGCAGCCATGCTTTTATGGGCTACGAGCAGGACTTC. Drawing the rest from reference TRBV14 and TRBJ2-7, the complete variable domain is EAGVTQFPSHSVIEKGQTVTLRCDPISGHDNLYWYRRVMGKEIKFLLHFVKESKQDESGMPNNRFLAERTGGTYSTLKVQPAELEDSGVYFCASSHAFMGYEQDFGPGTRLTVT.

This clonotype has ten or more counts. V and J are TRBV20-1 and TRBJ2-7; no definite D call. Germline CDR1 and CDR2: DFQATT and SNEGSKA (reference sequence). Trimming removed 3 bases from V and 0 bases from J, with 18 bases in between. The length of the CDR3 is 16 residues. Here the CDR3 DNA reads TGCAGTGCTAGGCCACTGGGCTCTACCCACTCCTACGAGCAGTACTTC. Translating it yields CSARPLGSTHSYEQYF.

This clonotype was found many times. The chain has TRBV29-1 and TRBJ2-2; TRBD1 aligns across 7 bases. V shed 4 bases and J 1 base; nucleotides not matched to a gene: 3. CDR1 and CDR2 from the germline V gene are SQVTM and ANQGSEA. The CDR3 runs 14 residues. CDR3 DNA: TGCAGCGTTGTGGGGACAGAGAACACCGGGGAGCTGTTTTTT. Translation: CSVVGTENTGELFF.

As to this clonotype: A clone one base away is much larger, so this may be a read error. The V call is TRBV20-1, the J call TRBJ2-5; possibly TRBD2 for D (6 bases). This CDR3 is built from 17 residues. V gave up 1 base and J gave up 5 bases, with 23 bases separating them. CDR1 DFQATT and CDR2 SNEGSKA come from the germline V gene (reference sequence). The CDR3 region has the DNA TGCAGTGCTAGAGTGGATAGGGGAGGCACACCCAGTGAGACCCAGTACTTC. This translates into CSARVDRGGTPSETQYF.

This clonotype has just a few counts. The chain links TRBV18 to TRBJ2-5; no clear D. Per the germline V gene, CDR1 is KGHSH and CDR2 is LQKENI. The V end was cut by 1 base, the J end by 5 bases, with 11 bases between. This CDR3 is 14 amino acids long. CDR3 amino acids: CASSPLDPAETQYF. CDR3 bases: TGTGCCAGCTCACCACTAGACCCTGCGGAGACCCAGTACTTC.

This clonotype was detected many times. This chain uses TRBV13 with TRBJ2-5, with 8 bases fitting TRBD2. The CDR3 covers 14 residues. The germline V gene has CDR1 PRHDT and CDR2 FYEKMQ (reference sequence). V gave up 4 bases and J gave up 5 bases; unmatched junction bases: 6. The CDR3 sequence is CASSSGTRWETQYF. CDR3 DNA sequence: TGTGCCAGCAGCTCGGGGACTAGATGGGAGACCCAGTACTTC. Based on the CDR3 plus reference TRBV13 and TRBJ2-5, the full variable domain is AAGVIQSPRHLIKEKRETATLKCYPIPRHDTVYWYQQGPGQDPQFLISFYEKMQSDKGSIPDRFSAQQFSDYHSELNMSSLELGDSALYFCASSSGTRWETQYFGPGTRLLVL.

This clonotype was counted at least ten times. V usage is TRBV7-9 and J usage is TRBJ2-7; 7 bases are shared with TRBD1. The junction had 9 bases not matched to a gene; V was cut back by 5 bases and J by 2 bases. The CDR3 has 15 amino acids. CDR1 and CDR2 from the germline V gene are SEHNR and FQNEAQ (reference sequence). CDR3 sequence reads: CASSRRDSNAYEQYF. The CDR3 region has the DNA TGTGCCAGCAGCCGCCGGGACAGTAACGCCTACGAGCAGTACTTC.

The chain recombines TRBV2 with TRBJ1-2, with D perhaps matching TRBD1 (5 bases). The CDR3 extends over 15 amino acids. The germline V gene encodes CDR1 SNHLY and CDR2 FYNNEI. V was trimmed by 11 bases and J by 8 bases, leaving 27 bases between them. CDR3 in DNA: TGTGCCTCTCAAGGGGTGGACACCTCGTGGGACGGCTACACCTTC. Translated: CASQGVDTSWDGYTF.

The sample holds a few counts of this clonotype. This chain links TRBV6-5 with TRBJ1-5; D call uncertain. The CDR3 consists of 14 residues. V dropped 3 bases and J dropped 3 bases, with 9 bases sitting between them. Germline-derived CDR1 and CDR2 are MNHEY and SVGAGI. CDR3 sequence reads: CASSYVGTNQPQHF. DNA for the CDR3: TGTGCCAGCAGTTATGTGGGTACCAATCAGCCCCAGCATTTT.

The chain joins TRBV25-1 to TRBJ2-7; 12 bases map to TRBD1. J lost 6 bases, V lost 6 bases, and 6 bases had no gene match. Germline loops: CDR1 MGHDK, CDR2 SYGVNS. The CDR3 loop spans 14 amino acids. The DNA of the CDR3 is TGTGCCAGCAGCAAAGGGGGACAGGGGGCCGAGCAGTACTTC. The encoded protein is CASSKGGQGAEQYF.

Ten or more counts support this clonotype. V is TRBV3-1 and J is TRBJ1-6; tentative D call: TRBD1 (5 bases). The CDR3 is 12 amino acids. Germline CDR1 is LGHDT and CDR2 is YNNKEL (reference sequence). V was pared by 8 bases and J by 3 bases, with 5 bases between. CDR3: CASGGYNSPLHF. The CDR3 nucleotides read TGTGCCAGCGGGGGCTATAATTCACCCCTCCACTTT.

There are a few counts of this clonotype. The V and J genes are TRBV20-1 and TRBJ2-7, with a possible D match to TRBD2 (5 bases). The CDR3 extends over 16 amino acids. Germline lookup yields CDR1 DFQATT and CDR2 SNEGSKA (reference sequence). With 4 bases removed from V and 2 bases from J, the gap between germline ends came to 21 bases. CDR3 in amino acids: CSATLGVSRMAYEQYF. The CDR3 bases are TGCAGTGCTACTTTGGGAGTCTCCCGAATGGCCTACGAGCAGTACTTC.

Concerning this clonotype itself: This may be a read error, as it is one base from a much larger clone. V usage is TRBV14 and J usage is TRBJ1-1; a weak D match, TRBD1 (6 bases). Per germline, CDR1 SGHDN and CDR2 FVKESK. The CDR3 consists of 15 residues. Trimming removed 1 base at V and 4 bases at J, with 13 bases between. The CDR3 DNA is TGTGCCAGCAGCCAAGTGGGGGGGCCGGTCACTGAAGCTTTCTTT. This codes for CASSQVGGPVTEAFF.

This clonotype came up many times. The rearrangement links TRBV7-8 to TRBJ2-7, with D possibly being TRBD2 (6 bases). The V end was cut by 5 bases, the J end by 5 bases, with 19 bases between. The CDR3 has 15 residues. The V gene's germline CDR1 is SGHVS and CDR2 FQNEAQ. CDR3 nucleotide sequence: TGTGCCAGCAGCACCGACCCCGGGACTGCCGACGAGCAGTACTTC. Translated: CASSTDPGTADEQYF. Filled out from reference TRBV7-8 and TRBJ2-7, the complete variable domain reads GAGVSQSPRYKVAKRGQDVALRCDPISGHVSLFWYQQALGQGPEFLTYFQNEAQLDKSGLPSDRFFAERPEGSVSTLKIQRTQQEDSAVYLCASSTDPGTADEQYFGPGTRLTVT.

The gene calls are TRBV25-1 and TRBJ2-5; 8 bases map to TRBD1. The junction had 8 bases not matched to a gene; V was cut back by 3 bases and J by 2 bases. The CDR3 loop spans 16 amino acids. Germline assignment: CDR1 MGHDK and CDR2 SYGVNS. The CDR3 DNA sequence: TGTGCCAGCAGTGACCCCGGACAGGGTCAACAAGAGACCCAGTACTTC. It encodes CASSDPGQGQQETQYF.

The J gene is TRBJ2-3, the V gene TRBV4-3; D possibly matches TRBD1 or TRBD2 (5 bases each). V lost 3 bases, J lost 1 base, and 11 bases lay in between. Germline V lookup: CDR1 LGHNA, CDR2 YSLEER. This CDR3 contains 15 residues. The CDR3 here is CASSHERDRTDTQYF. In DNA form, the CDR3 reads TGCGCCAGCAGCCACGAACGGGACCGCACAGATACGCAGTATTTT.

This clonotype was seen ten or more times. The V and J genes are TRBV7-9 and TRBJ1-2, with a weak D call TRBD1 (6 bases). The germline gives CDR1 SEHNR, CDR2 FQNEAQ (reference sequence). The CDR3 has 12 residues. V lost 5 bases to trimming and J lost 6 bases, with 10 bases between them. The CDR3, as DNA: TGTGCCAGCAGCCCAAACAGGGATGGCTACACCTTC. This translates into CASSPNRDGYTF.

This chain links TRBV7-3 with TRBJ1-1; 7 bases fit TRBD1. Germline lookup yields CDR1 SGHTA and CDR2 FQGTGA. The CDR3 runs to 15 residues. V lost 5 bases and J lost 6; bases outside the gene matches: 12. CDR3 in amino acids: CASSPGNRGGPEAFF. Here the CDR3 DNA reads TGTGCCAGCAGCCCGGGAAACAGGGGAGGGCCTGAAGCTTTCTTT.